The source of this T cell receptor (beta chain) is a study of Ad26.COV2.S vaccination and SARS-CoV-2 variants. CDR3 length equals 14 residues. Trimming left V 0 bases short and J 4 bases short, with 9 bases between. Germline V CDR1 and CDR2: MNHEY, SVGAGI. Produced via immunoSEQ multiplex PCR; TCRdb's table is partial and in-frame only. The profile shows under 550,000 clones, more than 75% of them singletons. Treatment: 19 received Ad26.COV2.S at low or high dose, single or two shots; about five received placebo; per-sample allocation not given. After the first vaccine or placebo injection, samples were drawn on day 63.

The input for sequencing was peripheral blood, taken in a trial of Ad26.COV2.S vaccine versus placebo. The gene calls are TRBV6-5 and TRBJ1-1; D is undetermined. The clonotype was recovered from a person between 18 and 60 years old who received the Ad26.COV2.S COVID-19 vaccine or a placebo. The CDR3 DNA is TGTGCCAGCAGTTACTCGACGGCCGCCACTGAAGCTTTCTTT. It codes for CASSYSTAATEAFF.